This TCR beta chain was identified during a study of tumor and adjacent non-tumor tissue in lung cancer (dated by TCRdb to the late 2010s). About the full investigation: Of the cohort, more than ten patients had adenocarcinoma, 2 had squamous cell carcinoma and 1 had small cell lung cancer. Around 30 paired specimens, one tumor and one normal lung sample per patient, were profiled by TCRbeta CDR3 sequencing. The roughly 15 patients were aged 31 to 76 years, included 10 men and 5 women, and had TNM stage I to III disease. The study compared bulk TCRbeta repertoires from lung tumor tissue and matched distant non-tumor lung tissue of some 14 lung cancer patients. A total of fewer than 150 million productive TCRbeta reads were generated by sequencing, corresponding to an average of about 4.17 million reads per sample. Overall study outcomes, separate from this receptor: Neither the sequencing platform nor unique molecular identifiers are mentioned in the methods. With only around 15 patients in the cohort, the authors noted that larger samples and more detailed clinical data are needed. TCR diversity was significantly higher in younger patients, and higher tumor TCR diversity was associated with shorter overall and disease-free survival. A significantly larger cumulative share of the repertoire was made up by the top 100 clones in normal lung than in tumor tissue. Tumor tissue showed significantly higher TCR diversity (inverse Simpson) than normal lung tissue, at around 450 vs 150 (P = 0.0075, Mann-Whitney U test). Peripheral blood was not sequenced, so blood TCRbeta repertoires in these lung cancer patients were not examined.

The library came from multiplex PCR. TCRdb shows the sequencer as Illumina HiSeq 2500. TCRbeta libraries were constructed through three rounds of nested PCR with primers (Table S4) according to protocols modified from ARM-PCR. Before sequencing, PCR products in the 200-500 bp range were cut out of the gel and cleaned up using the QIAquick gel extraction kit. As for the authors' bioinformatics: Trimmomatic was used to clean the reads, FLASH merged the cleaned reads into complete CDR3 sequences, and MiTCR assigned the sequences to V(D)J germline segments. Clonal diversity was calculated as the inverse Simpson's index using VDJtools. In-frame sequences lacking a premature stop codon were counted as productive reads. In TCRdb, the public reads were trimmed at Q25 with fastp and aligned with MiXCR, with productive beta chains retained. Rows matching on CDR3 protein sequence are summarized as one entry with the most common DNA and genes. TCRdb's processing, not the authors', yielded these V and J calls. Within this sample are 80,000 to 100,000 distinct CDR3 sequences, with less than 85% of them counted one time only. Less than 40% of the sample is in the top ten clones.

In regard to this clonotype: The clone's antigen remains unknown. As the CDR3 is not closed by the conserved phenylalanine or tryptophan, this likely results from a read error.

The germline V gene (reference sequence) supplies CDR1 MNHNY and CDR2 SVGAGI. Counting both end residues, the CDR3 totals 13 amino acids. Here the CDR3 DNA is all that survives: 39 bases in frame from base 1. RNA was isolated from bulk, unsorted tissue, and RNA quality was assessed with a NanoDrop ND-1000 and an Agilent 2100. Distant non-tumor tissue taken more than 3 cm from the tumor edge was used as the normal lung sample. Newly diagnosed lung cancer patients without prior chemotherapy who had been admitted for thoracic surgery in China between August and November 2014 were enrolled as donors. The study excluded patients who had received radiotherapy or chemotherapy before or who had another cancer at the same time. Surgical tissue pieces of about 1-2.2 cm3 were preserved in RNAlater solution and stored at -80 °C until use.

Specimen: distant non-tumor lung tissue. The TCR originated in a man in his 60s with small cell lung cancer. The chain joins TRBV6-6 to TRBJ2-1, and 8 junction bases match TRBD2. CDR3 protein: CASSIAGRGEQFS. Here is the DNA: TGTGCTAGCAGTATAGCGGGGCGGGGTGAGCAGTTCTCC.